The 26 T cell receptor beta chains presented below share a single source sample, sequenced in a study of blood T cell repertoires in COVID-19. Assay used: immunoSEQ multiplex PCR; TCRdb lists only in-frame clones, some missing. The sample shows 220,000 or so clones, about four fifths of them seen only once. The sequenced sample consisted of peripheral blood. The receptors shown here come from a woman of 80 years or more with acute or convalescent COVID-19.

The CDR3: CASSPLQGWKQQYF. In DNA form, the CDR3 reads TGTGCCAGCAGCCCGCTACAGGGTTGGAAACAGCAGTACTTC. The rearrangement joins TRBV5-6 to TRBJ2-7; D possibly corresponds to TRBD1 (6 bases). The length of the CDR3 is 14 residues. V lost 4 bases to trimming and J lost 8 bases, with 19 bases between them. The germline gives CDR1 SGHDT, CDR2 YYEEEE. Variable domain in full (rest from reference TRBV5-6 and TRBJ2-7): DAGVTQSPTHLIKTRGQQVTLRCSPKSGHDTVSWYQQALGQGPQFIFQYYEEEERQRGNFPDRFSGHQFPNYSSELNVNALLLGDSALYLCASSPLQGWKQQYFGPGTRLTVT.

This clone has a single count. The chain links TRBV5-6 to TRBJ1-1, with unresolved D. CDR1 and CDR2 from the germline V gene are SGHDT and YYEEEE. The V gene lost 0 bases and the J gene lost 1 base, with 10 bases spanning the gap. The CDR3 is 15 amino acids. CDR3 sequence reads: CASSLVGQANTEAFF. CDR3 bases: TGTGCCAGCAGCTTGGTAGGCCAGGCGAACACTGAAGCTTTCTTT. The variable domain in full, completed from reference TRBV5-6 and TRBJ1-1, reads DAGVTQSPTHLIKTRGQQVTLRCSPKSGHDTVSWYQQALGQGPQFIFQYYEEEERQRGNFPDRFSGHQFPNYSSELNVNALLLGDSALYLCASSLVGQANTEAFFGQGTRLTVV.

The genes are TRBV18 and TRBJ2-1, with D maybe TRBD1 (5 bases). This CDR3 has 14 amino acids. V lost 2 bases, J lost 6 bases, and 11 bases lay in between. Germline V gene lookup returns CDR1 KGHSH and CDR2 LQKENI. In DNA form, the CDR3 reads TGTGCCAGCTCACCATTTGGGGCAAGCAATGAGCAGTTCTTC. Translating it yields CASSPFGASNEQFF.

CDR3 sequence reads: CASSKVGLAAKDEQFF. In DNA, the CDR3 is TGTGCCAGCAGTAAAGTGGGACTAGCCGCTAAGGATGAGCAGTTCTTC. V usage is TRBV6-2 or TRBV6-3 and J usage is TRBJ2-1, with 9 positions matching TRBD2. This CDR3 has 16 residues. Germline CDR1 is MNHEY and CDR2 is SVGEGT. With 5 bases clipped from V and 8 bases from J, the junction kept 13 bases outside the gene matches.

V usage is TRBV6-5 and J usage is TRBJ2-7; D is undetermined. There are 12 residues in the CDR3. The germline V gene has CDR1 MNHEY and CDR2 SVGAGI. Between the trimmed V and J ends, which lost 4 bases and 4 bases, there was a span of 8 bases. CDR3 sequence (DNA): TGTGCCAGCAGTTCGCCTATATACGAGCAGTACTTC. Its translation: CASSSPIYEQYF.

The chain employs TRBV6-2 or TRBV6-3 and TRBJ2-1; the D gene is possibly TRBD1 (5 bases). Germline V lookup: CDR1 MNHEY, CDR2 SVGEGT. The V end lost 5 bases, the J end lost 8 bases, and 10 bases lay between the germline ends. The CDR3 spans 12 residues. For the CDR3, the DNA is TGTGCCAGCAGTCAACCCAGGGATGAGCAGTTCTTC. Residues: CASSQPRDEQFF.

The V call is TRBV7-6, the J call TRBJ2-1, with TRBD2 matching over 10 bases. This CDR3 is 15 amino acids long. J lost 5 bases, V lost 4 bases, and 5 bases had no gene match. Germline V gene sequence: CDR1 SGHVS, CDR2 FNYEAQ. Here the CDR3 DNA reads TGTGCCAGCAGCTCGTTAGCGGGGGGCAACAATGAGCAGTTCTTC. This codes for CASSSLAGGNNEQFF.

This rearrangement joins TRBV6-1 to TRBJ1-3; D might be TRBD1 (6 bases). This CDR3 comprises 16 residues. V lost 4 bases and J 4 bases, leaving 17 bases between the germline ends. Germline lookup yields CDR1 MNHNS and CDR2 SASEGT. The CDR3 sequence is CASSASLGGSGNTIYF. CDR3 DNA sequence: TGTGCCAGCAGTGCCTCTTTAGGGGGTTCCGGAAACACCATATATTTT.

The gene calls are TRBV28 and TRBJ1-2, with no clear D. V was trimmed by 5 bases and J by 5 bases, leaving 9 bases between them. CDR1 is MDHEN and CDR2 is SYDVKM in the germline V gene. This CDR3 spans 12 amino acids. CDR3 bases: TGTGCCAGCAGTATAAATCCTTATGGCTACACCTTC. It encodes CASSINPYGYTF.

This chain connects TRBV28 to TRBJ1-4; D is possibly TRBD1 (5 bases). V was cut by 6 bases and J by 6 bases, with 14 bases left in between. The CDR3 runs 14 residues. Per germline, CDR1 MDHEN and CDR2 SYDVKM. CDR3 sequence (DNA): TGTGCCAGCAGACTGGGGGGGATCTATGAAAAACTGTTTTTT. Its translation: CASRLGGIYEKLFF.

This chain uses TRBV6-2 or TRBV6-3 with TRBJ2-2; a weak D match, TRBD1 (5 bases). Germline V lookup: CDR1 MNHEY, CDR2 SVGEGT. Trimming took 3 bases from V and 2 from J, leaving 10 bases between them. The CDR3 sequence is 15 residues long. This CDR3 is CASSYLRENTGELFF. The DNA for the CDR3 is TGTGCCAGCAGTTATCTCAGGGAAAACACCGGGGAGCTGTTTTTT.

The V gene is TRBV2, the J gene TRBJ2-1; 8 bases map to TRBD2. The germline CDR1 and CDR2 sequences are SNHLY and FYNNEI. The CDR3 is 14 residues long. Trimming cost V 1 base and J 10 bases; bases outside gene matches: 6. The CDR3 DNA follows: TGTGCCAGCAGTGAAGATGGGACTAGGACGGAGCAGTTCTTC. Protein sequence: CASSEDGTRTEQFF.

The chain links TRBV19 to TRBJ1-2, with no clear D. Between the trimmed V and J ends, which lost 8 bases and 11 bases, there was a span of 27 bases. This CDR3 comprises 15 residues. Germline assignment: CDR1 LNHDA and CDR2 SQIVND (reference sequence). The CDR3 is CASRYREHTPSVYTF. The DNA for the CDR3 is TGTGCCAGTCGATACCGGGAGCACACCCCTAGTGTTTACACCTTC.

V usage is TRBV27 and J usage is TRBJ1-2, with a weak D call TRBD1 (5 bases). CDR1 MNHEY and CDR2 SMNVEV come from the germline V gene (reference sequence). CDR3 size: 13 residues. The V end lost 5 bases, the J end lost 4 bases, and 11 bases lay between the germline ends. The CDR3 coding sequence is TGTGCCAGCAGTCCCTGGGGCAGCTATGGCTACACCTTC. It translates to CASSPWGSYGYTF.

The rearrangement uses TRBV6-2 or TRBV6-3 and TRBJ2-7, with TRBD2 matching 7 bases. From germline, CDR1 is MNHEY and CDR2 SVGEGT. Germline trimming cut 3 bases from V and 0 bases from J; bases unmatched to any gene: 11. The CDR3 is 17 residues long. The CDR3 region is CASSYGLGGGLSYEQYF. The CDR3 nucleotides are TGTGCCAGCAGTTATGGCCTAGGCGGGGGTCTCTCCTACGAGCAGTACTTC.

This chain connects TRBV5-1 to TRBJ2-3; D is undetermined. This CDR3 has 15 residues. CDR1 and CDR2 from the germline V gene are SGHRS and YFSETQ. Trimming stripped 0 bases from V and 0 bases from J, with 8 bases between. The chain's CDR3 is CASSLDYPSTDTQYF. The CDR3 nucleotides read TGCGCCAGCAGCTTGGACTACCCTAGCACAGATACGCAGTATTTT. Looking up the rest from reference TRBV5-1 and TRBJ2-3 gives the full variable domain: KAGVTQTPRYLIKTRGQQVTLSCSPISGHRSVSWYQQTPGQGLQFLFEYFSETQRNKGNFPGRFSGRQFSNSRSEMNVSTLELGDSALYLCASSLDYPSTDTQYFGPGTRLTVL.

In nucleotides, the CDR3 is TGTGCCACCAGCAGCGACATAGTTAACTATGGCTACACCTTC. Translating gives CATSSDIVNYGYTF. This chain uses TRBV15 with TRBJ1-2, with D uncertain. CDR1 and CDR2 from the germline V gene are LNHNV and YYDKDF (reference sequence). The V and J ends lost 3 bases and 1 base respectively, with 9 bases between them. The CDR3 is 14 residues long. Full variable domain (missing parts from reference TRBV15 and TRBJ1-2): DAMVIQNPRYQVTQFGKPVTLSCSQTLNHNVMYWYQQKSSQAPKLLFHYYDKDFNNEADTPDNFQSRRPNTSFCFLDIRSPGLGDTAMYLCATSSDIVNYGYTFGSGTRLTVV.

The V and J genes are TRBV6-2 or TRBV6-3 and TRBJ2-5; TRBD2 aligns across 12 bases. Germline CDR1 MNHEY, CDR2 SVGEGT. The CDR3 contains 15 residues. Trimming cost V 5 bases and J 2 bases; bases outside gene matches: 3. As DNA, the CDR3 is TGTGCCAGCAGTAAACTAGCGGGGGGACAAGAGACCCAGTACTTC. It specifies CASSKLAGGQETQYF.

The chain couples TRBV3-1 (or the pseudogene TRBV3-2) to TRBJ2-1; TRBD2 aligns across 11 bases. CDR3 length equals 18 residues. With V trimmed by 2 bases and J by 9 bases, 15 bases remained unmatched. Looked up from germline, CDR1 is LGHDT and CDR2 is YNNKEL (reference sequence). This chain's CDR3 is CASSQRSAASGGFSEQFF. In DNA form, the CDR3 reads TGTGCCAGCAGCCAAAGATCAGCGGCTAGCGGGGGGTTTAGTGAGCAGTTCTTC.

The rearrangement uses TRBV11-1 and TRBJ1-6, with D possibly matching TRBD1 (5 bases). This CDR3 spans 13 amino acids. Deletions cut 5 bases from V and 6 bases from J, with 8 bases between. Germline CDR1 reads SGHAT; CDR2 reads FQDESV (reference sequence). The CDR3 here is CASSPDTNSPLHF. CDR3 sequence (DNA): TGTGCCAGCAGCCCGGACACTAATTCACCCCTCCACTTT.

V gene TRBV28 combines with J gene TRBJ2-7; TRBD1 agrees at 10 bases. The CDR3 totals 14 residues. Germline loops: CDR1 MDHEN, CDR2 SYDVKM. With 9 bases clipped from V and 1 base from J, the junction kept 6 bases outside the gene matches. CDR3 nucleotides: TGTGCCAGTAAGACAGGGGGCGAGTCCTACGAGCAGTACTTC. Amino acids: CASKTGGESYEQYF.

This chain links TRBV2 with TRBJ1-3; D is ambiguous. The length of the CDR3 is 14 residues. Trimming left V 4 bases short and J 0 bases short, with 7 bases between. The V gene's germline CDR1 is SNHLY and CDR2 FYNNEI. DNA for the CDR3: TGTGCCAGCAGTGTAACTAGCTCTGGAAACACCATATATTTT. It translates to CASSVTSSGNTIYF.

This sequence joins TRBV28 and TRBJ1-2; 9 nucleotides line up with TRBD1. J lost 8 bases, V lost 6 bases, and 7 bases had no gene match. The CDR3 is 13 residues long. Germline CDR1 reads MDHEN; CDR2 reads SYDVKM. The CDR3 region is CASRGDRAGGYTF. In DNA form, the CDR3 reads TGTGCCAGCAGGGGGGACAGGGCGGGAGGCTACACCTTC.

The rearrangement links TRBV3-1 (or the pseudogene TRBV3-2) to TRBJ1-1; 8 bases are shared with TRBD1. The CDR3 consists of 13 residues. The V segment lost 2 bases and the J segment 9 bases; nucleotides outside the gene matches: 5. Germline CDR1 and CDR2: LGHDT and YNNKEL (reference sequence). The CDR3 DNA is TGTGCCAGCAGCCAACCCGGGACAGGACAAGCTTTCTTT. Translating it yields CASSQPGTGQAFF.

This rearrangement joins TRBV5-1 to TRBJ1-1; D perhaps matches TRBD1 (5 bases). Germline V gene lookup returns CDR1 SGHRS and CDR2 YFSETQ. Trimming took 4 bases from V and 1 from J, leaving 14 bases between them. The CDR3 loop spans 15 amino acids. Here the CDR3 reads CASSPGQLPNTEAFF. Written as DNA, the CDR3 is TGCGCCAGCAGCCCAGGACAATTACCGAACACTGAAGCTTTCTTT.

The sample holds a few counts of this clone. The chain has TRBV3-1 (or the pseudogene TRBV3-2) and TRBJ1-1; D might be TRBD1 (6 bases). The CDR3 runs to 14 residues. V gave up 3 bases and J gave up 10 bases, with 18 bases separating them. CDR1 is LGHDT and CDR2 is YNNKEL in the germline V gene (reference sequence). CDR3 in DNA: TGTGCCAGCAGCCAGCATGACAGACTGACAGGAGCTTTCTTT. This sequence encodes CASSQHDRLTGAFF.